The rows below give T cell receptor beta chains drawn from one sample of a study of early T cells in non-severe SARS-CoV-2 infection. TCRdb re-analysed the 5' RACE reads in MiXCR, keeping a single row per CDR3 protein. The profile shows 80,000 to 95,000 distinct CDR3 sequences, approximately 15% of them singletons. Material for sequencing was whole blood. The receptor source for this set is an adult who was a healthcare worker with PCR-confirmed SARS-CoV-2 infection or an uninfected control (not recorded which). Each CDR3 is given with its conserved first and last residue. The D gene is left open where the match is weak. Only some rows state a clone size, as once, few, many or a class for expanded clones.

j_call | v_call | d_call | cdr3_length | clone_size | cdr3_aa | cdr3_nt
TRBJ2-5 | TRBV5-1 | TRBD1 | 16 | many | CASSDRDRGREETQYF | TGCGCCAGCAGCGACCGGGACAGGGGGCGAGAGGAGACCCAGTACTTC
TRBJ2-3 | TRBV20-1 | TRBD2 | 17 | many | CSARDPWAGGRTDTQYF | TGCAGTGCTAGAGATCCTTGGGCGGGGGGTCGCACAGATACGCAGTATTTT
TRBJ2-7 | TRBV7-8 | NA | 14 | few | CASSLRLLGYEQYF | TGTGCCAGCAGCTTAAGGCTACTAGGCTACGAGCAGTACTTC
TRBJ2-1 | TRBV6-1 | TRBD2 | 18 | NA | CASSERGLVGSSYNEQFF | TGTGCCAGCAGTGAAAGGGGACTAGTGGGATCCTCCTACAATGAACAGTTCTTC
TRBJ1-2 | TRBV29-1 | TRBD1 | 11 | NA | CSGQGADGYTF | TGCAGCGGACAGGGGGCGGACGGCTACACCTTC
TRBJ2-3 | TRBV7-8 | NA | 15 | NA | CASSLVPQYTDTQYF | TGTGCCAGCAGCTTAGTCCCACAGTACACAGATACGCAGTATTTT
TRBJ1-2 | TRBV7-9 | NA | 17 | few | CASSLAGQIQANYGYTF | TGTGCCAGCAGCTTAGCCGGACAGATTCAAGCTAACTATGGCTACACCTTC
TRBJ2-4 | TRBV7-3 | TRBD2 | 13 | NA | CASSPGGADIQYF | TGTGCCAGCAGCCCCGGGGGGGCGGACATTCAGTACTTC
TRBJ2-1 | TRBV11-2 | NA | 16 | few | CASSNLRGPLVSEQFF | TGTGCCAGCAGCAATCTCCGCGGGCCTCTGGTATCGGAGCAGTTCTTC
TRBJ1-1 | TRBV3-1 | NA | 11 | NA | CASSQKTEAFF | TGTGCCAGCAGCCAAAAGACAGAAGCTTTCTTT
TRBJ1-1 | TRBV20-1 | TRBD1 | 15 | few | CSARDPTGENTEAFF | TGCAGTGCTAGAGACCCGACAGGGGAAAACACTGAAGCTTTCTTT
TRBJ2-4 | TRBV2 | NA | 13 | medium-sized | CASSDGGAGIQYF | TGTGCCAGCAGTGATGGCGGGGCGGGGATTCAGTACTTC
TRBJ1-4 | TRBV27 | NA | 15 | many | CASSLSGTSNEKLFF | TGTGCCAGCAGTTTATCCGGGACGTCTAATGAAAAACTGTTTTTT
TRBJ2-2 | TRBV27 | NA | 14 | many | CASSSQANTGELFF | TGTGCCAGCAGTTCGCAGGCGAACACCGGGGAGCTGTTTTTT
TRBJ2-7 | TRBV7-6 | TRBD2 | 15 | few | CASSPRGGGFYEQYF | TGTGCCAGCAGCCCCCGGGGCGGGGGGTTTTACGAGCAGTACTTC
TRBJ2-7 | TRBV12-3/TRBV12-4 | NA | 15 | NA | CASSVQGIGAYEQYF | TGTGCCAGCAGTGTGCAGGGAATTGGGGCCTACGAGCAGTACTTC
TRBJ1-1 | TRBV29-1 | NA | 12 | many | CSLQPLNTEAFF | TGCAGCTTACAACCCTTGAACACTGAAGCTTTCTTT
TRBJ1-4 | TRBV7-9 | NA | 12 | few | CASSLSNEKLFF | TGTGCCAGCAGCTTATCGAATGAAAAACTGTTTTTT
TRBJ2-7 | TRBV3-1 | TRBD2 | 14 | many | CASSQEGRGREQYF | TGTGCCAGCAGCCAAGAGGGGAGGGGACGAGAGCAGTACTTC
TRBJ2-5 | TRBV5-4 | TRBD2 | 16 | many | CASTGTSGGGYETQYF | TGTGCCAGCACCGGGACTAGCGGGGGTGGGTACGAGACCCAGTACTTC
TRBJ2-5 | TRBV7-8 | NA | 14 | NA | CASSLFNRQETQYF | TGTGCCAGCAGCTTGTTTAACAGGCAAGAGACCCAGTACTTC
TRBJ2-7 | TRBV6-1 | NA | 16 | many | CASSESWAGPRGEQYF | TGTGCCAGCAGTGAAAGCTGGGCAGGGCCCCGTGGGGAGCAGTACTTC
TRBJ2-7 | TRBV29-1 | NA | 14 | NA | CSVRTGTVSYEQYF | TGCAGCGTTCGAACTGGGACTGTCTCCTACGAGCAGTACTTC
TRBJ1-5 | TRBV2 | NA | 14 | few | CASTASRGNQPQHF | TGTGCCAGCACGGCATCCCGGGGCAATCAGCCCCAGCATTTT
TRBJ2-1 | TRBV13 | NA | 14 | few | CASSLGQDYNEQFF | TGTGCCAGCAGCCTAGGACAAGACTACAATGAGCAGTTCTTC
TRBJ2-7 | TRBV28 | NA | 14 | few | CASSPRGRLGEQYF | TGTGCCAGCAGCCCCCGGGGCAGGCTAGGCGAGCAGTACTTC
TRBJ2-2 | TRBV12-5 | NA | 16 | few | CASGLVVMGNTGELFF | TGTGCTAGTGGTTTGGTAGTCATGGGAAACACCGGGGAGCTGTTTTTT
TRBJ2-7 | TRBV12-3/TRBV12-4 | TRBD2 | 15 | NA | CASSFSGLASYEQYF | TGTGCCAGCAGTTTTTCGGGACTAGCCTCCTACGAGCAGTACTTC
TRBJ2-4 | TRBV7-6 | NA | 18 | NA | CASSLTGGQLVDKNIQYF | TGTGCCAGCAGCCTAACGGGTGGTCAGTTAGTGGACAAAAACATTCAGTACTTC
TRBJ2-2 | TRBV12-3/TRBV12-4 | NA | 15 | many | CASSLGRGDTGELFF | TGTGCCAGCAGTTTAGGGCGGGGTGATACCGGGGAGCTGTTTTTT
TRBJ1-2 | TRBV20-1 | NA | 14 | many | CSASDRMGGYGYTF | TGCAGTGCTTCCGACCGAATGGGAGGCTATGGCTACACCTTC
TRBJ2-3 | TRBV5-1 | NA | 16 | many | CASSPNPSLPSDTQYF | TGCGCCAGCAGCCCGAACCCTAGTCTTCCGTCAGATACGCAGTATTTT
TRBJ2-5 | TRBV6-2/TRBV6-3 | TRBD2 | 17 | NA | CASSYSARGAGYETQYF | TGTGCCAGCAGTTACTCGGCGCGGGGGGCCGGTTACGAGACCCAGTACTTC
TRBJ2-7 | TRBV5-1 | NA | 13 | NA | CASRGGTNDEQYF | TGCGCCAGCAGAGGGGGGACGAACGACGAGCAGTACTTC
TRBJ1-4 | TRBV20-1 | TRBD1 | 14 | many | CSAPRQGRGEKLFF | TGCAGTGCCCCTCGACAGGGGAGAGGTGAAAAACTGTTTTTT
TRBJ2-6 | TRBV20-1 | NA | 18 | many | CSARVAREEIGGANVLTF | TGCAGTGCTAGAGTAGCCAGGGAGGAGATAGGTGGGGCCAACGTCCTGACTTTC
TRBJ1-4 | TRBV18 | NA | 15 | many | CASSPGGRNNEKLFF | TGTGCCAGCTCACCAGGGGGACGGAATAATGAAAAACTGTTTTTT
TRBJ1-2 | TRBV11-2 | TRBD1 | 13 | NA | CASSPSYRGGYTF | TGTGCCAGCAGTCCCTCCTACAGGGGAGGCTACACCTTC
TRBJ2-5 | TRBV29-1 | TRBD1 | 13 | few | CSVVRQGLRPQYF | TGCAGCGTTGTCCGACAGGGCCTTAGGCCCCAGTACTTC
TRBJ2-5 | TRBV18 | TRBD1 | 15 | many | CASSTDRVGQETQYF | TGTGCCAGCTCAACAGACAGGGTCGGACAAGAGACCCAGTACTTC
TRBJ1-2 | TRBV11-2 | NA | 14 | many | CASSSTGISLDFTF | TGTGCCAGCAGCTCCACTGGGATCTCCTTGGATTTCACCTTC